This T cell receptor (beta chain) appears in the sequencing data of a study of CD8+ T cells in alopecia areata. Study results and caveats: Persistence during tofacitinib was seen for many expanded lesional clones in scalp and blood.

About this clone: The target antigen is unknown.

Treatment described: oral pan-JAK inhibitor, 5-10 mg twice daily. Germline loops: CDR1 GTSNPN, CDR2 SVGIG (reference sequence). The CDR3 has 15 residues. V was clipped by 0 bases and J by 6 bases, with 12 bases between them. In each case, RNA was isolated and then reverse transcribed into cDNA as the sequencing template. Clones were read by immunoSEQ multiplex PCR, and TCRdb kept only the in-frame ones, dropping some. The sample holds approximately 210,000 clones, 50% to 70% seen once. This receptor was identified in a human donor with alopecia areata. V gene TRBV30 combines with J gene TRBJ1-6; unclear D gene. Sequences were derived from CD4+ T cells sorted from blood, sampled at approximately week 49, from a patient treated with tofacitinib. The CDR3 nucleotides are TGTGCCTGGAGTGTAAAGCAAGGCCTTAATTCACCCCTCCACTTT. Its protein product is CAWSVKQGLNSPLHF.